Here is one TCR beta chain with its context. Its binding antigen is unknown. Base qualities are not at hand, and no much larger clone is one base apart. Reading the label with the study, this specimen's time point is: pretreatment peripheral blood. The cohort included 29 patients with locally advanced or metastatic urothelial carcinoma who were treated at Memorial Sloan Kettering on a trial protocol. Peripheral blood mononuclear cells were collected pretreatment and during treatment, at between 1 and 8 total time points per patient. The Qiagen DNeasy Blood extraction kit was used to purify genomic DNA from total PBMCs and tumor samples. PBMCs were collected pretreatment and during treatment, and were isolated and stored as previously described. The data originate from a study of PD-L1 blockade in urothelial cancer (dated by TCRdb to 2016 to 2017). Looking at the study overall: Therapy was started at some point between 2013 and 2015 for all patients, and atezolizumab 1,200 mg was administered intravenously every 3 weeks. Twenty-five of 29 patients were males with bladder-origin urothelial cancer, and about 60% of the 29 reported a prior smoking history. An ECOG performance status of 0 or 1 was recorded for the patients, and 0 to 3 prior chemotherapy regimens had been received by the patients. Blood samples were analyzed 3 weeks after the start of treatment (second dose) and 6 weeks after the start of treatment. Blood samples yielded a median of around 150,000 T cells and approximately 83,000 unique TCRs, with median clonality roughly 0.082. The study was an exploratory multi-omic analysis of somatic, immune and clinical correlates of response to PD-L1 blockade with atezolizumab in urothelial cancer. Pretreatment tumor samples, along with matched peripheral blood serially collected before and after atezolizumab treatment, were subjected to TCR sequencing. Durable clinical benefit was defined as progression-free survival longer than 6 months, and TCR features were also tested against progression-free and overall survival. In the same patients, pretreatment tumors underwent whole exome sequencing and RNA sequencing in addition to TCR sequencing. Durable clinical benefit was achieved by nine patients and was not achieved by 20 patients. Pretreatment blood TCR-seq was available for 27 to 30 patients, at least one posttreatment blood collection was obtained for 25 or so patients, and tumor TCR-seq was available for 25 or so patients. The full study reports these points: Improved progression-free and overall survival was found to be associated with pretreatment peripheral blood TCR clonality below the median. Small sample size (n of about 29) and many exploratory analyses mean the results are intended to be hypothesis-generating. Among patients with durable benefit, tumor-associated TCR clones showed greater expansion in peripheral blood 3 weeks after treatment started (n = 22, p = 0.022).

To estimate absolute template abundance from read counts, synthetic TCR analog templates were spiked into each PCR. TCRbeta CDR3 regions were amplified from genomic DNA with bias-controlled V and J gene primers using the immunoSEQ assay. Rearranged TCRbeta segments were sequenced at approximately 20X coverage. Regarding the original processing steps: Clustering was used to correct sequencing errors, and CDR3s were annotated against IMGT to assign V, D and J genes. Downstream analyses used only productive TCRbeta rearrangements, leaving out any out-of-frame or stop-codon sequences. To compute clonality, Shannon entropy was normalized by the log of the number of unique productive sequences and then subtracted from one. Clones differing between time points or between blood and tumor were identified by Fisher's exact test with Benjamini-Hochberg correction at adjusted p below 0.01. What TCRdb holds here is the immuneACCESS table cut down to in-frame rearrangements. Part of the clones is not present; checked against another copy, under half of the missing clones reflect an unresolved V gene, and the others are unexplained. From that table come the V and J calls and clone size; the DNA was used to work out D and trimming. The sample table records tens of thousands of clones; roughly 76% of these occur just once. The ten biggest clones cover 4.5% to 6% of the sample.

The trim is 1 base for V and 5 bases for J, with a gap of 6 bases between the germline ends. CDR1 and CDR2, looked up from the germline V gene (reference sequence), are SGHAT and FQDESV. From the cysteine up to the phenylalanine, the CDR3 has a length of 14 residues. Only the CDR3 portion is preserved as DNA: 42 bases, with reading frame beginning at the first base. The input for sequencing was PBMCs, taken around atezolizumab (anti-PD-L1) treatment. This TCR derives from a man aged 65-85 years with urothelial cancer. The chain is made from TRBV11-1 and TRBJ1-6, with the D gene uncertain. The DNA reads TGTGCCAGCAGCTTAGATCAGAATAATTCACCCCTCCACTTT. The translation is CASSLDQNNSPLHF.